The T cell receptor (beta chain) described here comes from a study of blood T cell repertoires in COVID-19 (dated by TCRdb to 2018 to 2021). Background on the whole study: The collaborator samples originated in the United States, Italy and Spain and spanned the acute and convalescent phases of COVID-19. Subjects who had been exposed to COVID-19, were actively infected with it, or had recovered from it provided the deeply sampled blood TCRbeta repertoires that made up the dataset. Where HLA class I and class II types were available, the types were taken from metadata supplied by the sample provider, not from assay-based typing. The samples were drawn from two sources: the first 160 participants of the ongoing ImmuneRACE study, and fewer than 1,500 subjects contributed by 6 global collaborators. The repertoires were made available in a free public database intended to serve as a resource for research on the immune response to SARS-CoV-2. Sample metadata almost always included a de-identified subject ID, COVID-19 status, age in years and sex. The material from the prospective study consisted of cDNA or gDNA derived from T cells, B-cell-depleted T cells, or PBMCs. Overall study results and their limits: The quantity of clinical and demographic metadata differed by source and by participant and was supplied without curation.

The CDR3 goes from the cysteine to the phenylalanine over 14 residues. The CDR3 DNA has 42 bases and is translated from base 1. CDR1 and CDR2, looked up from the germline V gene (reference sequence), are SGHNT and YYREEE. V was cut back by 2 bases and J by 0 bases, leaving a gap of 8 bases between them. At one collaborating source in Seattle, patients were enrolled during active infection and were followed longitudinally through the course of disease. Each collaborating institution followed its own protocols to collect whole blood in K2EDTA tubes. Collaborator samples were shipped for TCRbeta analysis as frozen whole blood, isolated PBMCs, or DNA extracted from either sample type. Concerning this clone: Its target antigen remains unknown. Base quality data are lacking; no much larger clone is found one base away.

The immunoSEQ Assay, a bias-controlled multiplex PCR, was used to amplify TCRbeta CDR3 regions from genomic DNA. The authors' pipeline ran thus. The number of nucleated cells in each sample was estimated from the amplification of reference gene primers within the assay. To quantify the absolute abundance of each unique TCRbeta CDR3 rearrangement, sequence reads were collapsed and filtered. For each sample, productive Simpson clonality was calculated by taking the square root of Simpson's diversity index across productive rearrangements. What TCRdb holds here is the immuneACCESS table cut down to in-frame rearrangements. Part of the clones is not present; checked against another copy, under half of the missing clones reflect an unresolved V gene, and the others are unexplained. The V and J calls and clone size were taken over from that table, and D and trimming were inferred from the DNA. The sample profile shows around 160,000 clones; roughly nine tenths of them were found once. Roughly 13% of the sample is taken by the ten largest.

This chain is built from TRBV5-4 and TRBJ1-1; confidence is insufficient to name the D gene. The TCR comes from a man aged 18-30 years with COVID-19, enrolled during active disease. The sequencing input was peripheral blood. In nucleotide form, the sequence is TGTGCCAGCAGCTTCCGGGGAATGAACACTGAAGCTTTCTTT. Its amino acids are CASSFRGMNTEAFF.